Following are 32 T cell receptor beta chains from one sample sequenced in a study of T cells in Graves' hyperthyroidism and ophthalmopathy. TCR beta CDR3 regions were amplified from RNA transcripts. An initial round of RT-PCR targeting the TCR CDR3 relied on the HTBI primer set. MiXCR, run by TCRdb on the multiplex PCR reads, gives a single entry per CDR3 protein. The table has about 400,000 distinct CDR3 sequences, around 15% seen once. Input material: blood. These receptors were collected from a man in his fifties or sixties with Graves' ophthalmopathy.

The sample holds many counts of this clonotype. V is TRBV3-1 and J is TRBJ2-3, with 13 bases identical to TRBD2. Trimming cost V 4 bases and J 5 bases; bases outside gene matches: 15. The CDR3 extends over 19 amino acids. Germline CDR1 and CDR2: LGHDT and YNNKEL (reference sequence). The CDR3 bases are TGTGCCAGCAGCCGGACGAGCGGGACTAGCGGGAATTTGGGAGATACGCAGTATTTT. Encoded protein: CASSRTSGTSGNLGDTQYF.

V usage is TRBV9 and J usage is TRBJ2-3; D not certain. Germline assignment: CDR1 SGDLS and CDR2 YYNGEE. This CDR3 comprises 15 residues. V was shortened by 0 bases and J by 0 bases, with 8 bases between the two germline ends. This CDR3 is CASSVAGASTDTQYF. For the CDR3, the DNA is TGTGCCAGCAGCGTAGCAGGAGCTAGCACAGATACGCAGTATTTT.

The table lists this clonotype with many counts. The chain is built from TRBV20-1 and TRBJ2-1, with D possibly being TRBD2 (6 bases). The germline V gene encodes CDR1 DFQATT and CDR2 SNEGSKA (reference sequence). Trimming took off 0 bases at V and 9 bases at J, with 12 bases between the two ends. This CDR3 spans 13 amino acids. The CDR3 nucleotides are TGCAGTGCTAGAGATAAGCTAGCGAGTGAGCAGTTCTTC. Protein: CSARDKLASEQFF.

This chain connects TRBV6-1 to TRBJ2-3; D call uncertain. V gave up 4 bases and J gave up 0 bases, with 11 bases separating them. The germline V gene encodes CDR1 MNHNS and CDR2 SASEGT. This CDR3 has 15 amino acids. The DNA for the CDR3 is TGTGCCAGCAGTGTAATAACCGAGAGCACAGATACGCAGTATTTT. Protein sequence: CASSVITESTDTQYF.

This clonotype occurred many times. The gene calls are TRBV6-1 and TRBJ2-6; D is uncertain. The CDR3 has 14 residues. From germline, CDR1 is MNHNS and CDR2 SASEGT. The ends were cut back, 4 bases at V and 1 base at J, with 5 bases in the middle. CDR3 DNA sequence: TGTGCCAGCAGTGGAAGGTCTGGGGCCAACGTCCTGACTTTC. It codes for CASSGRSGANVLTF.

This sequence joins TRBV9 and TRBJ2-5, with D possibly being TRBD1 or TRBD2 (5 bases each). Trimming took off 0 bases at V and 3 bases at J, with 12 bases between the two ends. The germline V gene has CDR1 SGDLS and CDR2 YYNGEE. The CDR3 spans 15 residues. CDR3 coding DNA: TGTGCCAGCAGCGTAGGATCAGGGAGCGAAGAGACCCAGTACTTC. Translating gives CASSVGSGSEETQYF.

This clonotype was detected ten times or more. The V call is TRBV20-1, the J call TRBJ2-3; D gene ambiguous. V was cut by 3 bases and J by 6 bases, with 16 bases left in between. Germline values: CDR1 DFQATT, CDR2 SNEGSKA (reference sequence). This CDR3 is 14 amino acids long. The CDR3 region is CSASRSTSADTQYF. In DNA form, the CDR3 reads TGCAGTGCTAGCAGATCTACCTCGGCGGATACGCAGTATTTT.

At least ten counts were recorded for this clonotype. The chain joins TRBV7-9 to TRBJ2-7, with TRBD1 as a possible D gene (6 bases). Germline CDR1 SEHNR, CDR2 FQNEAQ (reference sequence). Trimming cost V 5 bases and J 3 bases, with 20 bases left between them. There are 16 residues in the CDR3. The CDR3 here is CASSPTWPGHHYEQYF. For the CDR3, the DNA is TGTGCCAGCAGCCCTACCTGGCCGGGACACCACTACGAGCAGTACTTC.

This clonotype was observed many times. In DNA, the CDR3 is TGTGCCAGCAGCGTAGAGGGAGCGCCCACAGACAGGGGGTACACCTTC. Amino acids: CASSVEGAPTDRGYTF. The J gene is TRBJ1-2, the V gene TRBV9, with 9 bases aligning to TRBD1. The CDR3 runs 16 residues. V dropped 0 bases and J dropped 11; count of bases not matched to a gene: 14. Germline V gives CDR1 SGDLS, CDR2 YYNGEE.

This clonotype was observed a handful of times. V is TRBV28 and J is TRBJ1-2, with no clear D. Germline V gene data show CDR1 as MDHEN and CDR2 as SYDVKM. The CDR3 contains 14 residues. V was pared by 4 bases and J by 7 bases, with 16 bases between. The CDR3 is CASSSRVLNGGYTF. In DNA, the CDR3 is TGTGCCAGCAGTTCCCGGGTCCTCAATGGTGGCTACACCTTC.

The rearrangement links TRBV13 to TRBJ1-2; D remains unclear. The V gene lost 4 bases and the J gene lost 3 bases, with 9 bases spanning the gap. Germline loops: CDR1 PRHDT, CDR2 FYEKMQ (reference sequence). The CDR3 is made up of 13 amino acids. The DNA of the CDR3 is TGTGCCAGCAGCTCCGAATTGGACTATGGCTACACCTTC. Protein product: CASSSELDYGYTF.

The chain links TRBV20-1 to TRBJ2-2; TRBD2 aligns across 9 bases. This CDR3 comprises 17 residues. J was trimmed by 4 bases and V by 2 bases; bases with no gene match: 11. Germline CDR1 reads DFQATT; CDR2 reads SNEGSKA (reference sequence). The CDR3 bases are TGCAGTGCTAGATCAGTGGCGGGAGGGCCCGGCACCGGGGAGCTGTTTTTT. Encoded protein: CSARSVAGGPGTGELFF.

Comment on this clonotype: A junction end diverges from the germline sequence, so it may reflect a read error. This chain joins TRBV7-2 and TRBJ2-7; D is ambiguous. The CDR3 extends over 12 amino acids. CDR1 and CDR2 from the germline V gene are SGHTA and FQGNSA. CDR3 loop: CASSLGNYEQHF. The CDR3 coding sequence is TGTGCCAGCAGCTTAGGAAACTACGAGCAGCACTTC.

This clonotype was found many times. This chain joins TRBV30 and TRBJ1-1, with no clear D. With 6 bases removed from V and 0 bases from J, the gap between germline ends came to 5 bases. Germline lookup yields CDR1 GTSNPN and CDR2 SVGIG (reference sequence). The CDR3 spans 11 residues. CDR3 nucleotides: TGTGCCTGCGGGGTGAACACTGAAGCTTTCTTT. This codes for CACGVNTEAFF.

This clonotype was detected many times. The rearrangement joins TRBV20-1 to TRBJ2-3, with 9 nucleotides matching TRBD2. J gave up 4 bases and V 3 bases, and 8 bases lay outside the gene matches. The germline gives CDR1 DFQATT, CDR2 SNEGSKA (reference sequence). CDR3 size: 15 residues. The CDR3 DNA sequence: TGCAGTGCTAGCCCGCGGGAGGGCCCGCCAGATACGCAGTATTTT. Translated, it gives CSASPREGPPDTQYF.

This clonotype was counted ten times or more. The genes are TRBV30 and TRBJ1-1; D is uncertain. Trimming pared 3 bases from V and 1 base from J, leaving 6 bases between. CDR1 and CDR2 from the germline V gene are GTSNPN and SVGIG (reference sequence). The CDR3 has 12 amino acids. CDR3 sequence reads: CAWRRRNTEAFF. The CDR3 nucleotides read TGTGCCTGGAGAAGGAGGAACACTGAAGCTTTCTTT.

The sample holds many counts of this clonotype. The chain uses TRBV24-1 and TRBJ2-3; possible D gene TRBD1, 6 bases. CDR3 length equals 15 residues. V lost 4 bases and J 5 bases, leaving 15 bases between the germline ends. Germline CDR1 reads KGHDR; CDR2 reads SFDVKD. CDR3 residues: CATSDVGQKKDTQYF. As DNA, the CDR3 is TGTGCCACCAGTGACGTAGGACAGAAAAAAGATACGCAGTATTTT.

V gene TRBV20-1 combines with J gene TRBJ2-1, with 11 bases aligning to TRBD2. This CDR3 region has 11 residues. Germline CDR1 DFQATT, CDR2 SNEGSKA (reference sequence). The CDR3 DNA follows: TGCGGGACTAGCGGCTACAATGAGCAGTTCTTC. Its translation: CGTSGYNEQFF.

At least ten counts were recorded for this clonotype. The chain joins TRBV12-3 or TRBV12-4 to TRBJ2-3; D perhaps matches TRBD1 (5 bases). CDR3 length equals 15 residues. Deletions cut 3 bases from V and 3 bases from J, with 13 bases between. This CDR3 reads CASSFSSGSTDTQYF. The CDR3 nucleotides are TGTGCCAGCAGTTTTTCGTCAGGGTCTACAGATACGCAGTATTTT.

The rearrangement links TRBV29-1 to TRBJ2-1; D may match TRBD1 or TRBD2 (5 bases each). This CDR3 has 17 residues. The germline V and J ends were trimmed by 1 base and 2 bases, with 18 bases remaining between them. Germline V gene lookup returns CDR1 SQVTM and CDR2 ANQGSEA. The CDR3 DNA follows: TGCAGCGTTGAAGGAAACCAGGGCGGGTCACCCTACAATGAGCAGTTCTTC. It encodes CSVEGNQGGSPYNEQFF.

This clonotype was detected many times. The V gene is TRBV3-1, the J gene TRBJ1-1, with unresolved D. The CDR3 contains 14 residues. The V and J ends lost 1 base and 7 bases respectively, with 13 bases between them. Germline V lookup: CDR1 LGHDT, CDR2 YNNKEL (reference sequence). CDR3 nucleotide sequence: TGTGCCAGCAGCCAAGTCGAGCGCGGTGTTGAAGCTTTCTTT. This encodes CASSQVERGVEAFF.

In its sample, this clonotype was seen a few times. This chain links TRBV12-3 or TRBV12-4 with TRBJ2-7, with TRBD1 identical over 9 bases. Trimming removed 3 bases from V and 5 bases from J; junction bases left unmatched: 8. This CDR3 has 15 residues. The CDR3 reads CASSFSGTGNDEQYF. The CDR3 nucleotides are TGTGCCAGCAGTTTCTCCGGGACAGGGAACGACGAGCAGTACTTC.

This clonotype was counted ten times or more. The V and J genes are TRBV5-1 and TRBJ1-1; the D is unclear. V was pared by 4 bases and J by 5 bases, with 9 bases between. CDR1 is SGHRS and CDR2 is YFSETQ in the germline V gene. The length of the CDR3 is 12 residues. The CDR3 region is CASSRDFTEAFF. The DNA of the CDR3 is TGCGCCAGCAGCAGAGATTTTACTGAAGCTTTCTTT.

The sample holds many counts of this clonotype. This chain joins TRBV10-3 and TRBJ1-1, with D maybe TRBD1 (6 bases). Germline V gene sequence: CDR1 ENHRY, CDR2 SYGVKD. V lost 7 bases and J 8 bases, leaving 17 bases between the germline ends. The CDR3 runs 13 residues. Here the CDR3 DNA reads TGTGCCATCAAGGAAAACCGGGACAAAGAAGCTTTCTTT. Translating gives CAIKENRDKEAFF.

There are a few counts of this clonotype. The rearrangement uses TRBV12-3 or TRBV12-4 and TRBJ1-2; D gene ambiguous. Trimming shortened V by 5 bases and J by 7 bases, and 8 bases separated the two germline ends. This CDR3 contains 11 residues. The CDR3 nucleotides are TGTGCCAGCAGTGGCACGGGTGGCTACACCTTC. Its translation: CASSGTGGYTF.

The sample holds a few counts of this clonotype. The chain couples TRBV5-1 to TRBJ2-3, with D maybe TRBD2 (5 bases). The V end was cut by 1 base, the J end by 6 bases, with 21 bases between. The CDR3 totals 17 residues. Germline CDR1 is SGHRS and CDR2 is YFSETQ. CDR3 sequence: CASSLFRLHVPQDTQYF. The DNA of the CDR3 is TGCGCCAGCAGCTTGTTTCGACTACATGTCCCACAGGATACGCAGTATTTT.

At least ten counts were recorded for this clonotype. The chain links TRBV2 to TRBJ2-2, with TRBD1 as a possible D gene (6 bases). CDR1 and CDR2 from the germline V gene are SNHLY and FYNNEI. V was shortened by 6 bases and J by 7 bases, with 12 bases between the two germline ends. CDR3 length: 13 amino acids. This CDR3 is CASSSQGSGELFF. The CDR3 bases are TGTGCCAGCAGCTCCCAGGGGAGCGGGGAGCTGTTTTTT.

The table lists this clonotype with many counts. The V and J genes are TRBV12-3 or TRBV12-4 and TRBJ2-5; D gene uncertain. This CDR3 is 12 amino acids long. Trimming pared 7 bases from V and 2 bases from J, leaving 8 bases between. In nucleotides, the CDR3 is TGTGCCAGCACGTACCAGCAAGAGACCCAGTACTTC. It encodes CASTYQQETQYF.

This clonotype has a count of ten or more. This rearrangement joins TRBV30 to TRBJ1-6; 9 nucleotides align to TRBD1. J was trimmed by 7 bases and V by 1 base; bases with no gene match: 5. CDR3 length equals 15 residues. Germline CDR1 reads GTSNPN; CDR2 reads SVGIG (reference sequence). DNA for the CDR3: TGTGCCTGGAGTGCTGGGACAGGGCACAATTCACCCCTCCACTTT. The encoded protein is CAWSAGTGHNSPLHF.

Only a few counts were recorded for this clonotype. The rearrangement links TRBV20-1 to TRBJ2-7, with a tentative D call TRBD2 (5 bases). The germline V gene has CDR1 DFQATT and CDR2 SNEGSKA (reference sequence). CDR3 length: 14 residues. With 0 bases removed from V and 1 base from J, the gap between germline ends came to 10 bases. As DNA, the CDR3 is TGCAGTGCTAGAGATCTCGGACTTTCCTACGAGCAGTACTTC. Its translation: CSARDLGLSYEQYF.

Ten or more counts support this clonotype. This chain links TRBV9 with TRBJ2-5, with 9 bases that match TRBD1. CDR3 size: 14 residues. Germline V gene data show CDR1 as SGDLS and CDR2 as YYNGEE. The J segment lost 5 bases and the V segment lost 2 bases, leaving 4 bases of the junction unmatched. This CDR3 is CASSVGTGSETQYF. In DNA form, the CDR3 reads TGTGCCAGCAGCGTGGGGACAGGGTCGGAGACCCAGTACTTC. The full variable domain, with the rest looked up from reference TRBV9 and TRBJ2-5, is DSGVTQTPKHLITATGQRVTLRCSPRSGDLSVYWYQQSLDQGLQFLIQYYNGEERAKGNILERFSAQQFPDLHSELNLSSLELGDSALYFCASSVGTGSETQYFGPGTRLLVL.

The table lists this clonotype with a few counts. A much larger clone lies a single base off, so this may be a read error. CDR3 amino acids: CASSQGTQPQHF. As DNA, the CDR3 is TGTGCCAGCAGCCAGGGTACTCAGCCCCAGCATTTT. V usage is TRBV14 and J usage is TRBJ1-5; D gene uncertain. Germline values: CDR1 SGHDN, CDR2 FVKESK. The V end lost 3 bases, the J end lost 6 bases, and 6 bases lay between the germline ends. The CDR3 spans 12 residues.